This T cell receptor beta chain was recorded in a study of immune characterization of retroperitoneal liposarcoma. The CDR3 is made up of 13 amino acids. In germline, CDR1 is SSHAT, CDR2 FNYEAQ (reference sequence). This clonotype was seen a single time. From the PCR reads, TCRdb called clonotypes with MiXCR, one entry per CDR3 protein. Of around 2,000 distinct CDR3 sequences detected, 40% to 55% appear once; the ten largest clones hold about 50%. Sequencing was done on a sample of tumor tissue. The chain joins TRBV7-7 to TRBJ2-5; TRBD2 is a possible D gene (5 bases). This TCR was recovered from a female donor with retroperitoneal liposarcoma. The CDR3 sequence is CASAVGRQETQYF. The DNA for the CDR3 is TGTGCTAGCGCAGTGGGTCGGCAAGAGACCCAGTACTTC.